At least ten counts were recorded for the clone carrying this T cell receptor beta chain. Its target is unknown. The sample is drawn from a study of naive and memory T cell subsets. Overall study results and limits: Naive and memory repertoire findings lacked a ground truth for validation. TCR counts from RNA may reflect activation-linked expression changes.

Both TRBC1 and TRBC2 were covered by a beta constant-region primer of two equimolar oligonucleotides. An oligonucleotide with the SP2 primer and a 12-nucleotide UMI was ligated to the cDNA 3' end. TCRdb re-analysed the UMI-ligation and nested PCR reads in MiXCR, keeping a single row per CDR3 protein. Of about 90,000 distinct CDR3 sequences in the sample, 7% are singletons; the top ten hold about 1.6%. Per the germline V gene, CDR1 is DFQATT and CDR2 is SNEGSKA (reference sequence). V was pared by 3 bases and J by 6 bases, with 4 bases of the junction left unmatched. The CDR3 is made up of 12 amino acids.

V and J are TRBV20-1 and TRBJ2-7, with TRBD1 matching 8 bases. The specimen sequenced was central memory CD4+ T cells from blood. The source of this sequence is a human donor in good health. In nucleotides, the CDR3 is TGCAGTGCTAGGACAGGGGCGCGCGAGCAGTACTTC. This sequence encodes CSARTGAREQYF.